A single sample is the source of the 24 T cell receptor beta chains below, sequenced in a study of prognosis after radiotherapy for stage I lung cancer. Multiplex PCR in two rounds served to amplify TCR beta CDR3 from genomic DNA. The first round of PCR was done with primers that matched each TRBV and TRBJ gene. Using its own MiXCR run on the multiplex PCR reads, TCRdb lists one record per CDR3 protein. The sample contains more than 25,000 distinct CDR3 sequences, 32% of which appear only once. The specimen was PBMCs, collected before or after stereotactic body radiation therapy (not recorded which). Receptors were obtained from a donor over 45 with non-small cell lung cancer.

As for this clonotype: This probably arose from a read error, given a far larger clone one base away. The CDR3 reads CASICASSYNEQFF. As DNA, the CDR3 is TGTGCCAGCATCTGCGCTAGCTCCTACAATGAGCAGTTCTTC. J is TRBJ2-1 and V is TRBV6-2 or TRBV6-3, with no clear D. V dropped 7 bases and J dropped 0 bases, with 10 bases sitting between them. This CDR3 has 14 amino acids. Looked up from germline, CDR1 is MNHEY and CDR2 is SVGEGT.

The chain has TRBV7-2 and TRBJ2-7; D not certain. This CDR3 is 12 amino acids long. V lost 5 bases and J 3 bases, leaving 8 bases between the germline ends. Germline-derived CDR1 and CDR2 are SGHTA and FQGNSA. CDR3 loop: CASSVDFYEQYF. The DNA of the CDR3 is TGTGCCAGCAGCGTGGATTTCTACGAGCAGTACTTC.

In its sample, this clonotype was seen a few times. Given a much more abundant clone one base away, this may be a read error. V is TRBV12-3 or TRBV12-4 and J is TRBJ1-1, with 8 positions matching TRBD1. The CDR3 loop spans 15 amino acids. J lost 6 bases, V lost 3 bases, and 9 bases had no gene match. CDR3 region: CASSFVQGVLSEAFF. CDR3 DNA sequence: TGTGCCAGCAGTTTCGTACAGGGGGTACTCTCTGAAGCTTTCTTT.

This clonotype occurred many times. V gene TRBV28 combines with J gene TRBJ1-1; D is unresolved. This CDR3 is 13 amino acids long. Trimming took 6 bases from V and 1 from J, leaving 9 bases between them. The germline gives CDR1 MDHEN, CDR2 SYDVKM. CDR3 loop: CASSYDQNTEAFF. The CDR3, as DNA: TGTGCCAGCAGCTACGACCAGAACACTGAAGCTTTCTTT.

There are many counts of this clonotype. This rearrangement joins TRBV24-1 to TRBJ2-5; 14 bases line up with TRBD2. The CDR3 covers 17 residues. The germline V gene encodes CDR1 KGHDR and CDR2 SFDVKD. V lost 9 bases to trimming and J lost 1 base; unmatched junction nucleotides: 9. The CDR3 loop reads CATGRTSGRRFQETQYF. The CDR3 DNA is TGTGCCACCGGCCGGACTAGCGGGAGGCGTTTCCAAGAGACCCAGTACTTC.

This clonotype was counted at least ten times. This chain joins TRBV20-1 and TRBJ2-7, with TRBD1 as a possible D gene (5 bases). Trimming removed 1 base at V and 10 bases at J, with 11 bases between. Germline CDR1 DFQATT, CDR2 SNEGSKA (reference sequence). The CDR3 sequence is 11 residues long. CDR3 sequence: CSARGLGHQYF. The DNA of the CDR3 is TGCAGTGCTAGAGGGTTGGGGCACCAGTACTTC.

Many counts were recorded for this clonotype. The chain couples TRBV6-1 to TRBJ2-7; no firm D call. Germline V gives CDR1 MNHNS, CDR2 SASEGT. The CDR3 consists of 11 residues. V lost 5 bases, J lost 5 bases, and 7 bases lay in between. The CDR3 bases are TGTGCCAGCAGTCAGGTAAACGAGCAGTACTTC. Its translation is CASSQVNEQYF.

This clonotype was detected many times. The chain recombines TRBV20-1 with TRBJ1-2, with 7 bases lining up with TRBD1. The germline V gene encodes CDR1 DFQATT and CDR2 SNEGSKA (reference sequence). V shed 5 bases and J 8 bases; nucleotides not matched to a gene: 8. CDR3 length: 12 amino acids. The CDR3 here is CSAYLGGRGYTF. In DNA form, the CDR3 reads TGCAGTGCTTACCTAGGGGGCAGGGGCTACACCTTC.

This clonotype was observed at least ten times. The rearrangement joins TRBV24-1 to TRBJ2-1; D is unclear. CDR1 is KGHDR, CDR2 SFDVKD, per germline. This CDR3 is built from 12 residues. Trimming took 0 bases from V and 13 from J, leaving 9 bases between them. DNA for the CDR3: TGTGCCACCAGTGATTTGACCATACGTCAGTTCTTC. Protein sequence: CATSDLTIRQFF.

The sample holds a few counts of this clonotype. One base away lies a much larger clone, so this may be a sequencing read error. In DNA form, the CDR3 reads TGTGCCAGCAGTGAACTCTTCTCCATCGGGGGGCCTGGCGGGGAGCTGTTTTTT. Amino acids: CASSELFSIGGPGGELFF. The chain is built from TRBV25-1 and TRBJ2-2, with D possibly being TRBD2 (7 bases). In germline, CDR1 is MGHDK, CDR2 SYGVNS. With 2 bases removed from V and 7 bases from J, the gap between germline ends came to 23 bases. The CDR3 is 18 residues long.

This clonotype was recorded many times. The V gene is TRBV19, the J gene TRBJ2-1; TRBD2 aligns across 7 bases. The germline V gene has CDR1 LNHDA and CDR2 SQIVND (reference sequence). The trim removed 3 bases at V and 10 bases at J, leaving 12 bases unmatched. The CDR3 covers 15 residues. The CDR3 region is CASSMGGVAGREQFF. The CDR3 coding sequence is TGTGCCAGTAGTATGGGGGGGGTGGCAGGGAGGGAGCAGTTCTTC.

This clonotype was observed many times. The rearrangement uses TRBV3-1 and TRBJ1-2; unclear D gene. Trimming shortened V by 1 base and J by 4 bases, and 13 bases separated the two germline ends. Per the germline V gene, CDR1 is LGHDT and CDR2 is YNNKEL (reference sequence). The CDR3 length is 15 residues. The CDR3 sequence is CASSQVKGRGYGYTF. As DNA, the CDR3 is TGTGCCAGCAGCCAAGTAAAAGGGCGCGGCTATGGCTACACCTTC.

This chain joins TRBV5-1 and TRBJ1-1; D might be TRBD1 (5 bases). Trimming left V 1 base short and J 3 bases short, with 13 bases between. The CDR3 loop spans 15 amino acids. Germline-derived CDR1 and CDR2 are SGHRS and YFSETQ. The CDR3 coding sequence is TGCGCCAGCAGCTTGACGGGGGTTAGGGACACTGAAGCTTTCTTT. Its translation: CASSLTGVRDTEAFF.

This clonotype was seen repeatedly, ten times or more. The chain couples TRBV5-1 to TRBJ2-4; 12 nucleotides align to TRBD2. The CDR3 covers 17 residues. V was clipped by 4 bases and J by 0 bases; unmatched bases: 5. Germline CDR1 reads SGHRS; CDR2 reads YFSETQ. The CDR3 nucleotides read TGCGCCAGCAGCATGACTAGCGGGAGAACAGCCAAAAACATTCAGTACTTC. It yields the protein CASSMTSGRTAKNIQYF.

CDR3 sequence reads: CASRPEGAGFVDTQYF. CDR3 in DNA: TGTGCCAGCCGACCAGAGGGCGCGGGGTTTGTAGATACGCAGTATTTT. The rearrangement uses TRBV28 and TRBJ2-3; perhaps TRBD2 as D (6 bases). The V gene's germline CDR1 is MDHEN and CDR2 SYDVKM. The CDR3 covers 16 residues. The germline V and J ends were trimmed by 8 bases and 5 bases, with 23 bases remaining between them.

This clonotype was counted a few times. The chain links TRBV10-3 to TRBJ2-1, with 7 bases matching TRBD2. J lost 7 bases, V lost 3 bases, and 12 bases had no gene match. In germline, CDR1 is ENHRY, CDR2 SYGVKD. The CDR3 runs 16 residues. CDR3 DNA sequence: TGTGCCATCAGTGACCCGAGCGGGATGGCCCTGAATGAGCAGTTCTTC. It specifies CAISDPSGMALNEQFF.

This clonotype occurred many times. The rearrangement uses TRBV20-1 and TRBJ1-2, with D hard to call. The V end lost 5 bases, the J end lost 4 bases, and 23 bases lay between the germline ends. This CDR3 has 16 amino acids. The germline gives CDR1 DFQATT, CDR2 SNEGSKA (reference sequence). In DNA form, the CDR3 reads TGCAGTGCTCCTTACGTGTCAGGTCCCACCCGCTATGGCTACACCTTC. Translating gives CSAPYVSGPTRYGYTF.

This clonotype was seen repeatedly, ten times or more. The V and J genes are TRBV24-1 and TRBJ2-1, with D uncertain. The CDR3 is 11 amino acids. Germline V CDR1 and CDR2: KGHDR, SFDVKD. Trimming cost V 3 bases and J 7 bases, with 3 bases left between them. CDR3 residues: CATSDPNEQFF. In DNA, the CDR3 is TGTGCCACCAGTGATCCGAATGAGCAGTTCTTC.

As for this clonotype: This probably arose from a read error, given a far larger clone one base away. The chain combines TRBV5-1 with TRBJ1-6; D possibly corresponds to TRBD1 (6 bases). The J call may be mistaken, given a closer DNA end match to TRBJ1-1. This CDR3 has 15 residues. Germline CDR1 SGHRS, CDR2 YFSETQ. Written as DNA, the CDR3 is TGCGCCAGCAGCGCAGTACAGGGCGGGAACACTGAAGCTTTCTTT. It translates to CASSAVQGGNTEAFF.

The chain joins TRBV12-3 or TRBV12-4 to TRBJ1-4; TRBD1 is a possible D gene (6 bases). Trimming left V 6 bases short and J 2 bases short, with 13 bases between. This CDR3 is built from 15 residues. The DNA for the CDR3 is TGTGCCAGCAGCCCCCGAACAGGGACTAATGAAAAACTGTTTTTT. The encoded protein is CASSPRTGTNEKLFF.

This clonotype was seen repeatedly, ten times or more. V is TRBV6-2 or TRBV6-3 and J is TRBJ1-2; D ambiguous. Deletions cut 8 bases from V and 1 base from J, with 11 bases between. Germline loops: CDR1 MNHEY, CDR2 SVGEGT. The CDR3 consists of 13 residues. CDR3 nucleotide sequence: TGTGCCAGCCAGCCAGGACTTAACTATGGCTACACCTTC. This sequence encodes CASQPGLNYGYTF.

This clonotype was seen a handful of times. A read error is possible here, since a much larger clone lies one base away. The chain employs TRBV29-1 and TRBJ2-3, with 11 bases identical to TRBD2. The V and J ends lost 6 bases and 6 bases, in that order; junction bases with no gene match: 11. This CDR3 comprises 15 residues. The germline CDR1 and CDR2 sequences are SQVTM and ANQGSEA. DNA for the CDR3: TGCAGCGTCAACCTACTAGCGGGAGTTGCCGATACGCAGTATTTT. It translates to CSVNLLAGVADTQYF.

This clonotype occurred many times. The CDR3 DNA sequence: TGTGCCATCAGTGACGGCGGGAGTCTAGATACGCAGTATTTT. This translates into CAISDGGSLDTQYF. The chain couples TRBV10-3 to TRBJ2-3, with 7 nucleotides matching TRBD2. The CDR3 consists of 14 residues. V trimming: 3 bases; J trimming: 5 bases; junction bases outside the gene matches: 5. Looked up from germline, CDR1 is ENHRY and CDR2 is SYGVKD.

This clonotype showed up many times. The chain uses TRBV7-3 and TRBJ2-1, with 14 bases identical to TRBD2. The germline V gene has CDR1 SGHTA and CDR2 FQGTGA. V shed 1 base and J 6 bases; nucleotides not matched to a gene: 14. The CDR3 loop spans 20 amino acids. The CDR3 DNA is TGTGCCAGCAGCTTAAAGCCCTGGACTAGCGGGAGGTCCGAGGGCAATGAGCAGTTCTTC. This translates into CASSLKPWTSGRSEGNEQFF. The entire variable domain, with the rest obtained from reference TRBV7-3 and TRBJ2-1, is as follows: GAGVSQTPSNKVTEKGKYVELRCDPISGHTALYWYRQSLGQGPEFLIYFQGTGAADDSGLPNDRFFAVRPEGSVSTLKIQRTERGDSAVYLCASSLKPWTSGRSEGNEQFFGPGTRLTVL.